The present TCR beta chain was sequenced within a study of blood T cells in healthy people across ages. Worth noting for this clonotype: Its antigen is currently unknown.

Study outcomes and limitations: A conclusive naive versus antigen-experienced comparison was prevented by the unsorted PBMCs. Diversity was estimated from one million T cells, and these estimates were considered underestimates.

Primed by a sample-barcoded 5' primer and a J-beta primer mix, a second PCR proceeded for roughly 7 to 12 cycles. Via MiXCR, TCRdb re-called the 5' RACE reads, giving one row per CDR3 protein. The sample includes 1.5 million to 2 million distinct CDR3 sequences, 28% of them seen just once. Sequencing input: blood. This receptor was taken from a woman aged 25 to 45 in good health.

The CDR3 region has the DNA TGTGCCAGCGGGGGGGCAAGAGATACGCAGTATTTT. Its translation is CASGGARDTQYF. The V gene is TRBV6-5, the J gene TRBJ2-3; a weak D match, TRBD2 (7 bases). Germline assignment: CDR1 MNHEY and CDR2 SVGAGI. Trimming removed 8 bases from V and 5 bases from J, with 11 bases in between. The CDR3 is 12 residues long.